These 13 T cell receptor beta chains share one sample of origin, sequenced in a study of blood T cells in healthy people across ages. A J-beta primer mix and a sample-barcoded 5' primer were used in a second PCR of roughly 6 to 12 cycles. TCRdb passed the 5' RACE reads through MiXCR, listing each CDR3 protein once. The profile covers some 700,000 distinct CDR3 sequences, with roughly 20% appearing a single time and around a fifth taken by the ten largest. The source material was blood. The source of these receptors is a man between 65 and 80 years old in good health.

The gene calls are TRBV12-3 or TRBV12-4 and TRBJ1-5; 7 bases match TRBD1. The CDR3 is made up of 15 amino acids. V lost 5 bases, J lost 0 bases, and 4 bases stayed unmatched. CDR3 residues: CASSDRDYSNQPQHF. In nucleotides, the CDR3 is TGTGCCAGCAGTGACAGGGATTATAGCAATCAGCCCCAGCATTTT.

The chain links TRBV20-1 to TRBJ1-2, with TRBD1 identical over 10 bases. The CDR3 sequence is 14 residues long. Germline V gene data show CDR1 as DFQATT and CDR2 as SNEGSKA (reference sequence). With V trimmed by 0 bases and J by 7 bases, 5 bases remained unmatched. The CDR3 coding sequence is TGCAGTGCTAGAGATTTCTGGGACAGGGGTGGCTACACCTTC. Its protein product is CSARDFWDRGGYTF.

This clonotype was counted a few times. J is TRBJ2-7 and V is TRBV6-5; D is possibly TRBD2 (6 bases). V was shortened by 2 bases and J by 5 bases, with 13 bases between the two germline ends. This CDR3 has 14 amino acids. Germline CDR1 and CDR2: MNHEY and SVGAGI. In DNA form, the CDR3 reads TGTGCCAGCAGTTACCGCGGGGCAGTGGACGAGCAGTACTTC. Its translation: CASSYRGAVDEQYF.

This clonotype turned up a few times. The chain couples TRBV20-1 to TRBJ2-1; possibly TRBD2 for D (6 bases). Per germline, CDR1 DFQATT and CDR2 SNEGSKA (reference sequence). Trimming removed 6 bases from V and 2 bases from J, with 23 bases in between. The CDR3 length is 17 residues. The CDR3 DNA reads as TGCAGTGCCACGGTACATGGAGGGAGACCCACCTACAATGAGCAGTTCTTC. Its protein is CSATVHGGRPTYNEQFF.

The chain employs TRBV20-1 and TRBJ2-5, with D tentatively TRBD1 or TRBD2 (5 bases each). The J call may be mistaken, given a closer DNA end match to TRBJ2-7. CDR3 length: 15 amino acids. Germline loops: CDR1 DFQATT, CDR2 SNEGSKA (reference sequence). CDR3 bases: TGCAGTGCCCATTCCGGGGCCAGCCCATCCTACGAGCAGTACTTC. The encoded protein is CSAHSGASPSYEQYF.

The chain joins TRBV5-1 to TRBJ2-5, with 8 positions matching TRBD2. The trim removed 4 bases at V and 2 bases at J, leaving 7 bases unmatched. The CDR3 is 15 residues long. The germline V gene encodes CDR1 SGHRS and CDR2 YFSETQ. CDR3 sequence: CASSGSGGTQETQYF. CDR3 DNA sequence: TGCGCCAGCAGCGGCAGCGGGGGTACTCAAGAGACCCAGTACTTC.

Comments on this clonotype: Here the CDR3 omits its conserved ending phenylalanine or tryptophan, so a read error is the likely source. The chain is built from TRBV11-2 and TRBJ1-1; D gene uncertain. This CDR3 is 15 amino acids long. V dropped 5 bases and J dropped 11 bases, with 24 bases sitting between them. Germline CDR1 is SGHAT and CDR2 is FQNNGV. The chain's CDR3 is CASSSLRARTGGAFS. In nucleotides, the CDR3 is TGTGCCAGCAGCAGTTTGCGAGCACGGACGGGTGGGGCTTTCTCT.

This clonotype was found a few times. V is TRBV7-9 and J is TRBJ2-5; either TRBD1 or TRBD2 may supply D (5 bases each). Germline CDR1 is SEHNR and CDR2 is FQNEAQ (reference sequence). This CDR3 contains 16 residues. The V and J ends lost 1 base and 5 bases respectively, with 17 bases between them. The CDR3 spells CASSLEGTIKGETQYF. In DNA form, the CDR3 reads TGTGCCAGCAGCTTAGAGGGGACGATCAAGGGGGAGACCCAGTACTTC.

This clonotype appeared a few times. The rearrangement uses TRBV5-6 and TRBJ2-5; perhaps TRBD2 as D (5 bases). The J call is in doubt because the DNA end fits TRBJ2-7 better. Germline V lookup: CDR1 SGHDT, CDR2 YYEEEE. The CDR3 length is 14 residues. The DNA for the CDR3 is TGTGCCAGCAGCTTTTACGGGGTCTCCTACGAGCAGTACTTC. Translated, it gives CASSFYGVSYEQYF.

This clonotype occurred a few times. V is TRBV6-5 and J is TRBJ2-7; a possible D gene is TRBD2 (6 bases). The J call may be wrong; the DNA end is better matched by TRBJ2-1. Germline V CDR1 and CDR2: MNHEY, SVGAGI. The CDR3 sequence is 15 residues long. In DNA form, the CDR3 reads TGTGCCAGCAGTGCCCTCGGGGGAAACTACAATGAGCAGTTCTTC. Translated, it gives CASSALGGNYNEQFF.

This clonotype was observed a handful of times. The rearrangement links TRBV12-3 or TRBV12-4 to TRBJ2-4; TRBD1 matches 9 bases. This CDR3 spans 14 amino acids. V shed 7 bases and J 6 bases; nucleotides not matched to a gene: 7. The CDR3 here is CASTTGGIGNIQYF. In DNA form, the CDR3 reads TGTGCCAGCACCACAGGGGGCATAGGAAACATTCAGTACTTC.

Only a few counts were recorded for this clonotype. V is TRBV24-1 and J is TRBJ2-3; D uncertain. Germline V gives CDR1 KGHDR, CDR2 SFDVKD. The CDR3 sequence is 16 residues long. The ends were cut back, 0 bases at V and 3 bases at J, with 12 bases in the middle. The CDR3 here is CATSDLHGRVTDTQYF. The CDR3, as DNA: TGTGCCACCAGTGATTTGCATGGCAGAGTGACAGATACGCAGTATTTT.

This chain uses TRBV7-2 with TRBJ2-5, with D possibly TRBD2 on 5 matching bases. Germline loops: CDR1 SGHTA, CDR2 FQGNSA. V was trimmed by 2 bases and J by 7 bases, leaving 14 bases between them. This CDR3 region has 14 residues. The DNA of the CDR3 is TGTGCCAGCAGCTTACGAGGGTCCAGCGGGACCCAGTACTTC. Residues: CASSLRGSSGTQYF.